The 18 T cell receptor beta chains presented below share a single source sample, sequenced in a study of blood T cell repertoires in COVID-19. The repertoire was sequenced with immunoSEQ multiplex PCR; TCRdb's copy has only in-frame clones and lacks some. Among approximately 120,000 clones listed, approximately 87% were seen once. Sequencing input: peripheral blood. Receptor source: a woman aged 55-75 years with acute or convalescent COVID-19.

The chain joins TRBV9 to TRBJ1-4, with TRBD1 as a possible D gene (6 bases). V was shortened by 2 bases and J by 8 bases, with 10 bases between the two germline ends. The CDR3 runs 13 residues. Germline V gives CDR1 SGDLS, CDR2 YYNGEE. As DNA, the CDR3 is TGTGCCAGCAGCGTGGGGGCTGGGGAAAAACTGTTTTTT. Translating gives CASSVGAGEKLFF.

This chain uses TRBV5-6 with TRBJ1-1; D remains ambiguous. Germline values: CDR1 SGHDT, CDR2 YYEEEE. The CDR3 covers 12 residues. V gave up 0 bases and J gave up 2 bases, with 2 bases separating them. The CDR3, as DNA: TGTGCCAGCAGCTTGGCAAACACTGAAGCTTTCTTT. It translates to CASSLANTEAFF.

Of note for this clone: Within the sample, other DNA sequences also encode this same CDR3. The CDR3 DNA is TGTGCCACCAGCAGAGATAGGGGTAATCAGCCCCAGCATTTT. This translates into CATSRDRGNQPQHF. This chain connects TRBV15 to TRBJ1-5, with D maybe TRBD1 (5 bases). Germline V gene lookup returns CDR1 LNHNV and CDR2 YYDKDF (reference sequence). Trimming left V 0 bases short and J 4 bases short, with 7 bases between. The CDR3 is made up of 14 amino acids. Based on the CDR3 plus reference TRBV15 and TRBJ1-5, the full variable domain is DAMVIQNPRYQVTQFGKPVTLSCSQTLNHNVMYWYQQKSSQAPKLLFHYYDKDFNNEADTPDNFQSRRPNTSFCFLDIRSPGLGDTAMYLCATSRDRGNQPQHFGDGTRLSIL.

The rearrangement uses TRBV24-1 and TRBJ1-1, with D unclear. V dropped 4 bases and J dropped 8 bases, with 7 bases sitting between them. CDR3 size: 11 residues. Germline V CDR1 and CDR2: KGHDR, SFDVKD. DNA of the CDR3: TGTGCCACCAGTGACAGATCCGAAGCTTTCTTT. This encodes CATSDRSEAFF.

The CDR3 loop is CASQRGLNTEAFF. Here the CDR3 DNA reads TGTGCCAGTCAGAGAGGGCTGAACACTGAAGCTTTCTTT. The gene calls are TRBV6-5 and TRBJ1-1; D not certain. Trimming shortened V by 9 bases and J by 0 bases, and 11 bases separated the two germline ends. The CDR3 is 13 amino acids. Germline V gives CDR1 MNHEY, CDR2 SVGAGI.

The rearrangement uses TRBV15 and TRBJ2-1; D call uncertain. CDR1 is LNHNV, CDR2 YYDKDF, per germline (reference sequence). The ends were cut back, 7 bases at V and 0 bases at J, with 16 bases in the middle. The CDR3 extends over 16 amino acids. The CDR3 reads CATTPNPTNSYNEQFF. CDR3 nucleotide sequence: TGTGCCACCACCCCAAATCCTACCAACTCCTACAATGAGCAGTTCTTC.

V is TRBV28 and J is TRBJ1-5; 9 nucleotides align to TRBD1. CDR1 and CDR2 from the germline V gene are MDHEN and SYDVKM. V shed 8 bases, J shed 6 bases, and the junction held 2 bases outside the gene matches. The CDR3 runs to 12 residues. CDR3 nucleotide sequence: TGTGCCAGCGGGACAGGGAGTCAGCCCCAGCATTTT. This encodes CASGTGSQPQHF.

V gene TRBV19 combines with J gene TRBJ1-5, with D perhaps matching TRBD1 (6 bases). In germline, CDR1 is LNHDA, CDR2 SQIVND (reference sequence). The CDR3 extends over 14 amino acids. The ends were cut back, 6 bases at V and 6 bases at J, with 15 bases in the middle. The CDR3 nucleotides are TGTGCCAGTAGGACAAGGGGGTTTACTCAGCCCCAGCATTTT. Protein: CASRTRGFTQPQHF.

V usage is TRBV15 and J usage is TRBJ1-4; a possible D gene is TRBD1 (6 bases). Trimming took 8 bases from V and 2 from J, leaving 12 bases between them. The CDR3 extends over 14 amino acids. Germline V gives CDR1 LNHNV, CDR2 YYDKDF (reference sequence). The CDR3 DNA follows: TGTGCCACCCAGATTGACAGGACTAATGAAAAACTGTTTTTT. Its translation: CATQIDRTNEKLFF.

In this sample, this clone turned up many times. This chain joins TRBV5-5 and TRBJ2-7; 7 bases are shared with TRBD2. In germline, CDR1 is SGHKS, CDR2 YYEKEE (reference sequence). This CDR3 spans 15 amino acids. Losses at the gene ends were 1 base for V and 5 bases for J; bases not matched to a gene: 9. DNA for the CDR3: TGTGCCAGCAGCTTGTTAGGGAGGGCCCGGAACGAGCAGTACTTC. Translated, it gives CASSLLGRARNEQYF.

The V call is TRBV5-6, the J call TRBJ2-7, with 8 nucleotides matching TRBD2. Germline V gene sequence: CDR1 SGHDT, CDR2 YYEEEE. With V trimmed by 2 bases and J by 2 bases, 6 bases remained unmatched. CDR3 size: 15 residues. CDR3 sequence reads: CASSFLAGNPYEQYF. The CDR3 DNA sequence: TGTGCCAGCAGCTTCTTAGCGGGAAATCCCTACGAGCAGTACTTC.

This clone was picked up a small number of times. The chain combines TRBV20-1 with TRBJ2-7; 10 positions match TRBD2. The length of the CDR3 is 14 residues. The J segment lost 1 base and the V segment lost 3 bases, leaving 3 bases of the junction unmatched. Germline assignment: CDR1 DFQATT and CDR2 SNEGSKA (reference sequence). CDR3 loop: CSASQAGGSYEQYF. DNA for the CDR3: TGCAGTGCTAGTCAAGCGGGAGGGTCCTACGAGCAGTACTTC.

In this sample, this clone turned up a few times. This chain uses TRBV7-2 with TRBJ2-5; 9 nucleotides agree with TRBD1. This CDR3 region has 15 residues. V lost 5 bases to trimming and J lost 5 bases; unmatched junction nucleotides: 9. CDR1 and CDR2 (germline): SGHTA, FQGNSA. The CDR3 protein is CASSRNRGPGETQYF. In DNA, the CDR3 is TGTGCCAGCAGCCGTAACAGGGGGCCAGGGGAGACCCAGTACTTC.

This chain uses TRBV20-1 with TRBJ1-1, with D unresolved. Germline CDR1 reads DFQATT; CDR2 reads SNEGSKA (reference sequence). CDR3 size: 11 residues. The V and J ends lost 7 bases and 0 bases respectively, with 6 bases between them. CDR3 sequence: CSVHVNTEAFF. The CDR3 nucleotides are TGCAGTGTCCATGTGAACACTGAAGCTTTCTTT.

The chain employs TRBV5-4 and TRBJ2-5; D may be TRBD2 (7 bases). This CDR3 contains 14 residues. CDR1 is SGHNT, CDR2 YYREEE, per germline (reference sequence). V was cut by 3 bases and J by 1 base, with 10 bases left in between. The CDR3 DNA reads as TGTGCCAGCAGCTGGGGGGGCAGCCAAGAGACCCAGTACTTC. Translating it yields CASSWGGSQETQYF. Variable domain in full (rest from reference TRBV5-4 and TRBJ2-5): ETGVTQSPTHLIKTRGQQVTLRCSSQSGHNTVSWYQQALGQGPQFIFQYYREEENGRGNFPPRFSGLQFPNYSSELNVNALELDDSALYLCASSWGGSQETQYFGPGTRLLVL.

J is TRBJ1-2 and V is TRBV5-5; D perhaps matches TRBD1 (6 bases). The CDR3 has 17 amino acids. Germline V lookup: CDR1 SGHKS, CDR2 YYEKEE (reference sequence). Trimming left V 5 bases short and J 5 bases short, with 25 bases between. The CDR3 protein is CASREGPGASARYGYTF. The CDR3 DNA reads TGTGCCAGCAGGGAAGGCCCAGGGGCATCGGCGCGGTATGGCTACACCTTC.

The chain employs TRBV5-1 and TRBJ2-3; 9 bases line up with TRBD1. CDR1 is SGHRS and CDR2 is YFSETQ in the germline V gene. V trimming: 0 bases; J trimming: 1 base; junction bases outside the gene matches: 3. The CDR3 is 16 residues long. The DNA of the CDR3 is TGCGCCAGCAGCTTGGCGGACAGGGGCGGCACAGATACGCAGTATTTT. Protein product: CASSLADRGGTDTQYF.

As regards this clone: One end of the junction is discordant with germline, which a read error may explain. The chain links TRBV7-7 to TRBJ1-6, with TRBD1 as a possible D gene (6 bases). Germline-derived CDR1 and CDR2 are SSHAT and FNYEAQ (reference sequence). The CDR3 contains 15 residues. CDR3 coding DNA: TGTGCTAGCAGCTTAGATCTGGGGGCTGATTCACCCCTCCACTTT. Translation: CASSLDLGADSPLHF.